Shown below are 23 T cell receptor beta chains from a single sample sequenced in a study of shared T cell receptors in the human thymus. Sequenced by immunoSEQ multiplex PCR; TCRdb stores in-frame clones only, minus some. Of hundreds of thousands of clones listed, around 87% are singletons. These same records also appear under a second study, on human thymus T cells.

Sample: thymocytes. The receptors come from a boy in the first two years of life with a congenital heart defect.

This clone was picked up one time. This chain uses TRBV9 with TRBJ1-1; tentatively, D is TRBD1 (6 bases). Trimming pared 5 bases from V and 1 base from J, leaving 12 bases between. The CDR3 covers 14 residues. Germline V gene data show CDR1 as SGDLS and CDR2 as YYNGEE. The CDR3 region has the DNA TGTGCCAGCAGTCAGGGGCCGAAGAACACTGAAGCTTTCTTT. It codes for CASSQGPKNTEAFF.

A single count supports this clone. This chain joins TRBV6-5 and TRBJ1-1; D gene uncertain. This CDR3 comprises 16 residues. Germline V lookup: CDR1 MNHEY, CDR2 SVGAGI. Trimming cost V 0 bases and J 5 bases, with 16 bases left between them. The CDR3 spells CASSYSALRGVTEAFF. The CDR3 DNA reads TGTGCCAGCAGTTACTCCGCTCTTCGGGGTGTTACTGAAGCTTTCTTT.

This clone was observed a handful of times. V is TRBV15 and J is TRBJ1-3; TRBD1 matches at 8 bases. J lost 0 bases, V lost 0 bases, and 19 bases had no gene match. This CDR3 comprises 22 residues. Germline V gene data show CDR1 as LNHNV and CDR2 as YYDKDF (reference sequence). Here the CDR3 reads CATSRDRVRDRNPTISGNTIYF. In DNA, the CDR3 is TGTGCCACCAGCAGAGATCGAGTCAGGGACAGGAACCCAACCATCTCTGGAAACACCATATATTTT.

The chain is built from TRBV15 and TRBJ1-2, with D possibly matching TRBD1 (5 bases). This CDR3 is built from 15 residues. The V end lost 4 bases, the J end lost 9 bases, and 21 bases lay between the germline ends. Germline V gene lookup returns CDR1 LNHNV and CDR2 YYDKDF (reference sequence). The CDR3 here is CATSMVFGTFKRYTF. In DNA form, the CDR3 reads TGTGCCACCAGCATGGTCTTCGGGACTTTTAAGCGCTACACCTTC.

This chain joins TRBV19 and TRBJ2-7; D ambiguous. The V end was cut by 8 bases, the J end by 0 bases, with 11 bases between. Per germline, CDR1 LNHDA and CDR2 SQIVND (reference sequence). This CDR3 is 13 amino acids long. CDR3 residues: CASVAPGSYEQYF. For the CDR3, the DNA is TGTGCCAGTGTGGCACCTGGCTCCTACGAGCAGTACTTC.

This clone was counted a single time. The genes are TRBV30 and TRBJ1-2; D is possibly TRBD1 (6 bases). V lost 5 bases and J 4 bases, leaving 17 bases between the germline ends. The CDR3 length is 14 residues. The germline CDR1 and CDR2 sequences are GTSNPN and SVGIG (reference sequence). The DNA for the CDR3 is TGTGCCTGGGCTCTCCAGGGGAAGGGCTATGGCTACACCTTC. It specifies CAWALQGKGYGYTF. Looking up the rest from reference TRBV30 and TRBJ1-2 gives the full variable domain: SQTIHQWPATLVQPVGSPLSLECTVEGTSNPNLYWYRQAAGRGLQLLFYSVGIGQISSEVPQNLSASRPQDRQFILSSKKLLLSDSGFYLCAWALQGKGYGYTFGSGTRLTVV.

The chain uses TRBV6-4 and TRBJ2-1, with D maybe TRBD1 (5 bases). Germline V gene lookup returns CDR1 MRHNA and CDR2 SNTAGT. V gave up 3 bases and J gave up 5 bases, with 8 bases separating them. The length of the CDR3 is 13 residues. DNA of the CDR3: TGTGCCAGCAGTGATCAGGGAAACAATGAGCAGTTCTTC. Amino acids: CASSDQGNNEQFF.

This clone was seen a single time. This rearrangement joins TRBV7-3 to TRBJ2-3; 8 positions match TRBD2. This CDR3 contains 17 residues. After removal of 2 bases from V and 2 bases from J, the junction contained 9 bases not matched to a gene. Germline CDR1 SGHTA, CDR2 FQGTGA. CDR3 coding DNA: TGTGCCAGCAGCTTAGGTCGGGGGGGGCTCTTCACAGATACGCAGTATTTT. Amino acids: CASSLGRGGLFTDTQYF. Filled out from reference TRBV7-3 and TRBJ2-3, the complete variable domain reads GAGVSQTPSNKVTEKGKYVELRCDPISGHTALYWYRQSLGQGPEFLIYFQGTGAADDSGLPNDRFFAVRPEGSVSTLKIQRTERGDSAVYLCASSLGRGGLFTDTQYFGPGTRLTVL.

This chain links TRBV6-5 with TRBJ2-7, with 8 bases fitting TRBD1. Germline CDR1 and CDR2: MNHEY and SVGAGI. J was trimmed by 0 bases and V by 8 bases; bases with no gene match: 6. The CDR3 spans 14 residues. The CDR3 nucleotides read TGTGCCAGCTCTCAGGGGGCATCCTCCTACGAGCAGTACTTC. Amino acids: CASSQGASSYEQYF.

The CDR3 loop reads CASSEAGGRLQPQHF. CDR3 nucleotides: TGTGCCAGCAGTGAAGCAGGAGGGAGGCTTCAGCCCCAGCATTTT. The gene calls are TRBV6-1 and TRBJ1-5; no clear D. The CDR3 consists of 15 residues. Germline lookup yields CDR1 MNHNS and CDR2 SASEGT. Trimming pared 0 bases from V and 6 bases from J, leaving 12 bases between.

This chain connects TRBV28 to TRBJ2-7, with 9 bases lining up with TRBD1. CDR1 and CDR2 (germline): MDHEN, SYDVKM. With V trimmed by 4 bases and J by 3 bases, 7 bases remained unmatched. The CDR3 totals 15 residues. This chain's CDR3 is CASSSPGQGGYEQYF. The CDR3 nucleotides read TGTGCCAGCAGTTCCCCGGGACAGGGTGGCTACGAGCAGTACTTC.

The chain couples TRBV4-3 to TRBJ2-3; D perhaps matches TRBD2 (6 bases). Looked up from germline, CDR1 is LGHNA and CDR2 is YSLEER. The CDR3 is 13 residues long. V lost 4 bases, J lost 4 bases, and 9 bases lay in between. The CDR3 reads CASSPTSSDTQYF. The CDR3 DNA reads as TGCGCCAGCAGCCCCACTAGCTCAGATACGCAGTATTTT.

This chain joins TRBV7-9 and TRBJ1-1, with 12 bases matching TRBD1. After removal of 5 bases from V and 11 bases from J, the junction contained 12 bases not matched to a gene. This CDR3 contains 15 residues. Per germline, CDR1 SEHNR and CDR2 FQNEAQ (reference sequence). The DNA of the CDR3 is TGTGCCAGCAGCACAACGCCGGGACAGGGGGCTGGGGCTTTCTTT. Protein sequence: CASSTTPGQGAGAFF.

V usage is TRBV5-6 and J usage is TRBJ1-4; D ambiguous. Germline V gene data show CDR1 as SGHDT and CDR2 as YYEEEE. The ends were cut back, 2 bases at V and 6 bases at J, with 14 bases in the middle. The CDR3 contains 15 residues. This chain's CDR3 is CASSLTEGDYEKLFF. In DNA form, the CDR3 reads TGTGCCAGCAGCTTAACAGAGGGTGATTATGAAAAACTGTTTTTT. The full variable domain, with the rest looked up from reference TRBV5-6 and TRBJ1-4, is DAGVTQSPTHLIKTRGQQVTLRCSPKSGHDTVSWYQQALGQGPQFIFQYYEEEERQRGNFPDRFSGHQFPNYSSELNVNALLLGDSALYLCASSLTEGDYEKLFFGSGTQLSVL.

This clone has a single count. V gene TRBV5-8 combines with J gene TRBJ2-5; perhaps TRBD2 as D (6 bases). V lost 0 bases to trimming and J lost 7 bases, with 19 bases between them. Germline V gene lookup returns CDR1 SGHTS and CDR2 YDEGEE. The CDR3 is 16 amino acids. The DNA for the CDR3 is TGTGCCAGCAGCTTGGAGATTCGGGAGATGAAGGTGACCCAGTACTTC. Its protein product is CASSLEIREMKVTQYF. Full variable domain (missing parts from reference TRBV5-8 and TRBJ2-5): EAGVTQSPTHLIKTRGQQATLRCSPISGHTSVYWYQQALGLGLQFLLWYDEGEERNRGNFPPRFSGRQFPNYSSELNVNALELEDSALYLCASSLEIREMKVTQYFGPGTRLLVL.

The chain has TRBV4-1 and TRBJ1-2; 7 positions agree with TRBD1. The CDR3 extends over 18 amino acids. Per the germline V gene, CDR1 is MGHRA and CDR2 is YSYEKL. With V trimmed by 2 bases and J by 0 bases, 12 bases remained unmatched. The CDR3 DNA is TGCGCCAGCAGCCAAAGGAAAGGACAGGACGATACTAACTATGGCTACACCTTC. It is translated as CASSQRKGQDDTNYGYTF.

This rearrangement joins TRBV4-1 to TRBJ2-1; 10 bases agree with TRBD1. The germline gives CDR1 MGHRA, CDR2 YSYEKL. Trimming at V came to 4 bases and at J to 4 bases, leaving 4 bases not matched to a gene. This CDR3 region has 15 residues. CDR3: CASSRDRGRYNEQFF. In DNA form, the CDR3 reads TGCGCCAGCAGCCGTGACAGGGGGCGTTACAATGAGCAGTTCTTC.

This sequence joins TRBV5-1 and TRBJ2-3, with D maybe TRBD1 (6 bases). The CDR3 runs to 15 residues. Trimming shortened V by 1 base and J by 2 bases, and 11 bases separated the two germline ends. In germline, CDR1 is SGHRS, CDR2 YFSETQ. CDR3 DNA: TGCGCCAGCAGCTTGCAACAGGGAGCCACAGATACGCAGTATTTT. It translates to CASSLQQGATDTQYF.

The gene calls are TRBV5-1 and TRBJ2-7; 7 bases are shared with TRBD1. Germline V gene lookup returns CDR1 SGHRS and CDR2 YFSETQ. The CDR3 has 15 residues. The V and J ends lost 6 bases and 5 bases, in that order; junction bases with no gene match: 14. CDR3 DNA: TGCGCCAGCAAGAACGGGACAGCCCTCCTCCACGAGCAGTACTTC. Its protein product is CASKNGTALLHEQYF.

The chain has TRBV30 and TRBJ1-4, with 9 bases identical to TRBD1. Trimming cost V 3 bases and J 0 bases; bases outside gene matches: 5. The germline V gene has CDR1 GTSNPN and CDR2 SVGIG (reference sequence). This CDR3 region has 16 residues. The CDR3 DNA reads TGTGCCTGGAGGAACAGGGGGCGTGCAACTAATGAAAAACTGTTTTTT. Protein: CAWRNRGRATNEKLFF.

The chain combines TRBV30 with TRBJ2-7; TRBD1 aligns across 7 bases. V was clipped by 1 base and J by 7 bases; unmatched bases: 10. CDR1 is GTSNPN and CDR2 is SVGIG in the germline V gene (reference sequence). This CDR3 comprises 14 residues. The CDR3 is CAWSGEGVRGEQYF. DNA of the CDR3: TGTGCCTGGAGTGGGGAAGGGGTCAGGGGGGAGCAGTACTTC. The full variable domain, in which reference TRBV30 and TRBJ2-7 provide the parts outside the CDR3, is SQTIHQWPATLVQPVGSPLSLECTVEGTSNPNLYWYRQAAGRGLQLLFYSVGIGQISSEVPQNLSASRPQDRQFILSSKKLLLSDSGFYLCAWSGEGVRGEQYFGPGTRLTVT.

The J gene is TRBJ1-1, the V gene TRBV10-3; 9 bases line up with TRBD1. The germline V gene encodes CDR1 ENHRY and CDR2 SYGVKD. The CDR3 runs to 14 residues. V lost 6 bases to trimming and J lost 4 bases; unmatched junction nucleotides: 6. Here the CDR3 reads CAIREGQGATEAFF. The CDR3 DNA reads as TGTGCCATCAGGGAGGGACAGGGCGCCACTGAAGCTTTCTTT.

This rearrangement joins TRBV28 to TRBJ1-2; a possible D gene is TRBD1 (6 bases). The CDR3 is made up of 16 amino acids. CDR1 and CDR2 from the germline V gene are MDHEN and SYDVKM. V lost 2 bases and J lost 4, with 17 bases in between. CDR3 in DNA: TGTGCCAGCAGTTTACAGGGTAGAGGGGGATTCTATGGCTACACCTTC. This translates into CASSLQGRGGFYGYTF.